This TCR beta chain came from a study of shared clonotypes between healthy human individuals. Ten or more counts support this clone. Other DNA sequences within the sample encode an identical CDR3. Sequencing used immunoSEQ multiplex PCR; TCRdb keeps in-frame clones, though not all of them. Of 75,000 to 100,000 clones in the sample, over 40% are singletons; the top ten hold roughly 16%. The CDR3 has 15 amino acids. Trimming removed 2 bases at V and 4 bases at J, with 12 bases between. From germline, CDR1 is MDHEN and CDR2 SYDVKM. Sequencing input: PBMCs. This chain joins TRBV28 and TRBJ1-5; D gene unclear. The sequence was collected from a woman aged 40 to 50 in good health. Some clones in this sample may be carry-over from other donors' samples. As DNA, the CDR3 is TGTGCCAGCAGTTTAGGCCTTGGATGGAATCAGCCCCAGCATTTT. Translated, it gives CASSLGLGWNQPQHF.